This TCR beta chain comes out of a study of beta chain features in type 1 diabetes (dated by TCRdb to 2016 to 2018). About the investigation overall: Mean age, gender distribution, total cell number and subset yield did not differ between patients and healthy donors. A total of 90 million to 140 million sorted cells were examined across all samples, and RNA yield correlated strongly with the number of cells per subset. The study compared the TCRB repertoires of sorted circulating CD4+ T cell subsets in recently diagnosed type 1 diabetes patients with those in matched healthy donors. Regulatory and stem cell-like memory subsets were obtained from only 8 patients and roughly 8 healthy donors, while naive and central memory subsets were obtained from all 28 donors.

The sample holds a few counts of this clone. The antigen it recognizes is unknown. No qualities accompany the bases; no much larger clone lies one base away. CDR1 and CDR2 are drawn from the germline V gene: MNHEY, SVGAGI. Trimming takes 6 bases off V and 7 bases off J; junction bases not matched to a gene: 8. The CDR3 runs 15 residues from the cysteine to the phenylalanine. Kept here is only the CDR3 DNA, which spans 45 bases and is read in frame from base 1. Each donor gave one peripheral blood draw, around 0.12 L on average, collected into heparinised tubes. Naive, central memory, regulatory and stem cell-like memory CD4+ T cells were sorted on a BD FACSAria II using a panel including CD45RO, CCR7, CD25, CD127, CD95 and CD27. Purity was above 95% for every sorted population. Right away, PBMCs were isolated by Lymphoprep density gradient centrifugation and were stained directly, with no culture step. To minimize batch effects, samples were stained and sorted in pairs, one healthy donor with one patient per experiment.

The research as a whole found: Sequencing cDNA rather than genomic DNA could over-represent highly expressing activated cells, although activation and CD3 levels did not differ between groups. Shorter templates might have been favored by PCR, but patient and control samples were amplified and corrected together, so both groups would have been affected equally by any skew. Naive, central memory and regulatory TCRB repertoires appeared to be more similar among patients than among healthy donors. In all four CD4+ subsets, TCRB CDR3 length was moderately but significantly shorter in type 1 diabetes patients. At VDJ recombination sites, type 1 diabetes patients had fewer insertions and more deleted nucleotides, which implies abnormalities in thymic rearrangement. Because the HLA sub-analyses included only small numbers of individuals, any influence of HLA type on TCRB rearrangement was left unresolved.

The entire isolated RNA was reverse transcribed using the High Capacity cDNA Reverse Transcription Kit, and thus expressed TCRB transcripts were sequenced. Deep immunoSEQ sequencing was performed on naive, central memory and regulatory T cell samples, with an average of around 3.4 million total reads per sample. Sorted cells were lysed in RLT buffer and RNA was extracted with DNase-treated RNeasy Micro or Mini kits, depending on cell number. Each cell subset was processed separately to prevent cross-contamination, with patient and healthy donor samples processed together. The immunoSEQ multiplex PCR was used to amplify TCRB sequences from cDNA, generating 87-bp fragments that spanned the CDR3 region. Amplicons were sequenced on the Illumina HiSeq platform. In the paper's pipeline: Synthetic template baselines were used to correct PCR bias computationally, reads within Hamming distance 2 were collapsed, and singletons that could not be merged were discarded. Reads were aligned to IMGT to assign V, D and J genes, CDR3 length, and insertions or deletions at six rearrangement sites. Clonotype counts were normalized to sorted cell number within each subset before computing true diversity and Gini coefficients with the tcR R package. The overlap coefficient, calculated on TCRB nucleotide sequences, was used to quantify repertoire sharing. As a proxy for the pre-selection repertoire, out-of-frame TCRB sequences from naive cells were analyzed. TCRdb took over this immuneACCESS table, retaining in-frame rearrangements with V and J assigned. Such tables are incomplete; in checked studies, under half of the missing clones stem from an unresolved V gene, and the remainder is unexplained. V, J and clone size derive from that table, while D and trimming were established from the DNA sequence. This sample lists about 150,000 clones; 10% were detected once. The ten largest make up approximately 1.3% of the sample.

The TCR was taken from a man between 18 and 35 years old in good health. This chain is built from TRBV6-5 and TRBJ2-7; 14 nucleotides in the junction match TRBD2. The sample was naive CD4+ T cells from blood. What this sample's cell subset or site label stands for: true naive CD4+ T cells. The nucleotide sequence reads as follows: TGTGCCAGCAGACGGACTAGCGGGGGGTACCTGGAGCAGTACTTC. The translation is CASRRTSGGYLEQYF.